The rows below give T cell receptor beta chains drawn from one sample of a study of OX40 agonist ivuxolimab in advanced cancers. The repertoire was sequenced with immunoSEQ multiplex PCR; TCRdb's copy has only in-frame clones and lacks some. The table records about 94,000 clones, around 90% of them present only once. Sequencing was performed on CD4+ or CD8+ T cells sorted from blood, taken in a trial of the OX40 agonist ivuxolimab. The receptor source for this set is an adult with an advanced solid tumor such as melanoma, head and neck, liver or kidney cancer. Both conserved end residues are part of each CDR3. The D gene is left open where the match is weak. Size is stated for part of the rows, as once, few or many counts, or as a class when the clone is expanded.

V	size	J	D	CDR3	DNA
TRBV5-8	NA	TRBJ2-6	NA	CASSLMSTSGPRSGANVLTF	TGTGCCAGCAGCTTGATGTCCACTAGTGGCCCCCGCTCTGGGGCCAACGTCCTGACTTTC
TRBV7-2	NA	TRBJ2-3	TRBD2	CASSPGTSGGAADTQYF	TGTGCCAGCAGCCCCGGGACTAGCGGGGGGGCCGCAGATACGCAGTATTTT
TRBV10-3	NA	TRBJ2-1	TRBD2	CAIQLAGGSEQFF	TGTGCCATCCAACTAGCGGGGGGTTCCGAGCAGTTCTTC
TRBV11-2	NA	TRBJ2-5	TRBD1	CASSTTGGVETQYF	TGTGCCAGCAGCACGACAGGGGGCGTAGAGACCCAGTACTTC
TRBV7-9	NA	TRBJ2-5	NA	CASSPPAVETQYF	TGTGCCAGCAGCCCCCCGGCGGTGGAGACCCAGTACTTC
TRBV12-5	NA	TRBJ2-7	NA	CASGLVLRVGSSYEQYF	TGTGCTAGTGGTTTGGTGTTAAGGGTTGGGAGCTCCTACGAGCAGTACTTC
TRBV9	few	TRBJ1-5	TRBD1	CASSGGGTGGLQPQHF	TGTGCCAGCAGCGGCGGAGGGACAGGGGGCCTTCAGCCCCAGCATTTT
TRBV5-1	NA	TRBJ1-2	TRBD1	CASSPVPGQGLLNYGYTF	TGCGCCAGCAGCCCGGTCCCCGGACAGGGTCTCCTTAACTATGGCTACACCTTC
TRBV5-1	NA	TRBJ2-7	NA	CASSLEVGGIMYEQYF	TGCGCCAGCAGCTTGGAGGTGGGGGGCATCATGTACGAGCAGTACTTC
TRBV11-2	NA	TRBJ1-2	NA	CASSRVKGDYGYTF	TGTGCCAGCAGCCGAGTAAAGGGGGATTATGGCTACACCTTC
TRBV7-9	NA	TRBJ2-7	TRBD2	CASSLGRGLAGASYEQYF	TGTGCCAGCAGCTTAGGGCGGGGACTAGCGGGAGCCTCCTACGAGCAGTACTTC
TRBV12-5	NA	TRBJ2-7	TRBD1	CASGLGTGGYEQYF	TGTGCTAGTGGTTTGGGGACAGGGGGCTACGAGCAGTACTTC
TRBV9	NA	TRBJ1-6	TRBD1	CASSVEGQGVPLHF	TGTGCCAGCAGCGTAGAGGGACAGGGAGTACCCCTCCACTTT
TRBV7-2	NA	TRBJ2-1	TRBD2	CASSFVSAGGLINEQFF	TGTGCCAGCAGCTTTGTAAGTGCGGGAGGGTTAATCAATGAGCAGTTCTTC
TRBV10-1	once	TRBJ2-3	NA	CASGLGRGGADTQYF	TGCGCCAGCGGACTGGGCAGGGGAGGTGCAGATACGCAGTATTTT
TRBV7-9	NA	TRBJ1-1	NA	CASSWGRNTEAFF	TGTGCCAGCAGCTGGGGGAGGAACACTGAAGCTTTCTTT
TRBV4-3	NA	TRBJ2-1	NA	CASSQDFDEQFF	TGCGCCAGCAGCCAAGATTTCGATGAGCAGTTCTTC
TRBV19	NA	TRBJ1-2	NA	CASSIAGTIAAF	TGTGCCAGTAGTATAGCAGGGACGATTGCTGCCTTC
TRBV19	NA	TRBJ1-3	TRBD1	CASSGGQGTFAWNTIYF	TGTGCCAGTAGCGGAGGACAGGGGACGTTTGCATGGAACACCATATATTTT
TRBV5-6	NA	TRBJ2-7	TRBD1	CASSLAGQGTYEQYF	TGTGCCAGCAGCTTGGCGGGACAGGGGACCTACGAGCAGTACTTC
TRBV4-2	NA	TRBJ2-5	NA	CASSQAGTGTQETQYF	TGTGCCAGCAGCCAAGCAGGAACGGGGACCCAAGAGACCCAGTACTTC
TRBV14	NA	TRBJ1-4	NA	CASSRGGRNEKLFF	TGTGCCAGCAGCCGGGGGGGACGGAATGAAAAACTGTTTTTT
TRBV18	NA	TRBJ2-7	NA	CASSPKGTAFSYEQYF	TGTGCCAGCTCACCGAAGGGGACGGCTTTCTCCTACGAGCAGTACTTC
TRBV18	NA	TRBJ2-1	NA	CASSPGQTNEQFF	TGTGCCAGCTCACCTGGGCAGACCAATGAGCAGTTCTTC
TRBV27	NA	TRBJ1-5	NA	CASSPRQINQPQHF	TGTGCCAGCAGTCCACGACAAATAAATCAGCCCCAGCATTTT
TRBV7-2	NA	TRBJ2-5	NA	CASSLGSETQYF	TGTGCCAGCAGCTTAGGGAGTGAGACCCAGTACTTC
TRBV11-1	NA	TRBJ2-7	TRBD1	CASIRTGGYEQYF	TGTGCCAGCATCCGGACAGGGGGCTACGAGCAGTACTTC
TRBV7-3	NA	TRBJ1-1	TRBD1	CASSLRTGADTEAFF	TGTGCCAGCAGCTTAAGGACAGGGGCAGACACTGAAGCTTTCTTT
TRBV9	few	TRBJ1-1	NA	CASSVVGTSNTEAFF	TGTGCCAGCAGCGTAGTAGGGACGTCGAACACTGAAGCTTTCTTT
TRBV13	NA	TRBJ1-4	TRBD1	CASSLTGGQGGEKLFF	TGTGCCAGCAGCTTAACGGGAGGACAGGGGGGAGAAAAACTGTTTTTT
TRBV4-3	NA	TRBJ1-6	TRBD1	CASSHIGTGGNSPLHF	TGCGCCAGCAGCCACATAGGGACAGGGGGAAATTCACCCCTCCACTTT
TRBV11-2	once	TRBJ1-3	NA	CASSLVPGAAGNTIYF	TGTGCCAGCAGCTTAGTTCCGGGGGCGGCTGGAAACACCATATATTTT
TRBV5-6	NA	TRBJ2-2	NA	CASSPPAGAPGGELFF	TGTGCCAGCAGCCCCCCGGCGGGGGCCCCCGGCGGGGAGCTGTTTTTT
TRBV2	NA	TRBJ2-1	NA	CASSVIQGNEQFF	TGTGCCAGCAGTGTAATACAGGGCAATGAGCAGTTCTTC